The 15 T cell receptor beta chains below all came from one sample that was sequenced in a study of cytomegalovirus exposure and HLA in healthy donors. Primers for the PCR totalled 60 Vbeta and 13 Jbeta. Assay used: immunoSEQ multiplex PCR; TCRdb lists only in-frame clones, some missing. The sample records some 110,000 clones, 55% to 65% being singletons. Sequenced input: PBMCs. The origin of the receptors is a woman younger than 45 in good health and CMV-seronegative.

V and J are TRBV20-1 and TRBJ2-3, with 7 bases that match TRBD2. The CDR3 contains 10 residues. Per germline, CDR1 DFQATT and CDR2 SNEGSKA (reference sequence). The V segment lost 4 bases and the J segment 9 bases; nucleotides outside the gene matches: 1. The CDR3 DNA reads TGCAGTGCTAAGCGGGAAACGCAGTATTTT. This gives the protein CSAKRETQYF.

This sequence joins TRBV11-3 and TRBJ2-1; 14 bases map to TRBD2. Trimming at V came to 4 bases and at J to 4 bases, leaving 9 bases not matched to a gene. The CDR3 contains 18 residues. Germline-derived CDR1 and CDR2 are SGHNT and YENEEA. The CDR3 region is CASSSSGTSGSRYNEQFF. The CDR3, as DNA: TGTGCCAGCAGCTCCTCCGGGACTAGCGGGAGTCGGTACAATGAGCAGTTCTTC.

This clone occurred a few times. The chain combines TRBV7-6 with TRBJ1-5, with 7 bases aligning to TRBD1. This CDR3 contains 15 residues. Looked up from germline, CDR1 is SGHVS and CDR2 is FNYEAQ. V shed 5 bases and J 1 base; nucleotides not matched to a gene: 5. The CDR3 is CASSNAQGSNQPQHF. CDR3 nucleotide sequence: TGTGCCAGCAGCAACGCACAGGGGAGCAATCAGCCCCAGCATTTT.

This clone has only a few counts. The chain combines TRBV6-5 with TRBJ1-5; D not certain. Trimming shortened V by 7 bases and J by 6 bases, and 10 bases separated the two germline ends. Germline values: CDR1 MNHEY, CDR2 SVGAGI. The CDR3 contains 12 residues. The CDR3 is CASKQRGQPQHF. DNA of the CDR3: TGTGCCAGCAAACAGCGGGGTCAGCCCCAGCATTTT.

This chain joins TRBV19 and TRBJ1-5; TRBD1 matches 7 bases. Germline values: CDR1 LNHDA, CDR2 SQIVND (reference sequence). The CDR3 contains 16 residues. J lost 2 bases, V lost 1 base, and 5 bases had no gene match. CDR3 region: CASSIGAQGGNQPQHF. CDR3 nucleotides: TGTGCCAGTAGTATAGGGGCCCAGGGGGGCAATCAGCCCCAGCATTTT.

The CDR3 nucleotides read TGTGCCAGCAGCCGATCCCGGACATCACCGACTAGAACGGGCTCCTACAATGAGCAGTTCTTC. Encoded protein: CASSRSRTSPTRTGSYNEQFF. V is TRBV27 and J is TRBJ2-1, with D possibly being TRBD2 (6 bases). Germline-derived CDR1 and CDR2 are MNHEY and SMNVEV (reference sequence). Deletions cut 6 bases from V and 0 bases from J, with 30 bases between. The CDR3 runs to 21 residues.

Points on this clone: The junction does not match germline at one end; this may be a read error. The sample holds other DNA sequences that translate to the same CDR3. The chain combines TRBV9 with TRBJ1-1, with TRBD1 matching over 8 bases. This CDR3 is built from 17 residues. CDR1 is SGDLS, CDR2 YYNGEE, per germline. In DNA, the CDR3 is TGTGCCAGCAGCGTAGATTTAGGACAGGGACCGAACACTGAAGCCTTCTTT. It encodes CASSVDLGQGPNTEAFF.

A few counts support this clone. The V gene is TRBV5-1, the J gene TRBJ2-7; 7 bases are a match to TRBD2. The CDR3 totals 16 residues. Germline values: CDR1 SGHRS, CDR2 YFSETQ. The V gene end was trimmed by 0 bases and the J gene end by 0 bases; junction bases not matched to a gene: 6. CDR3 nucleotide sequence: TGCGCCAGCAGCTTGGTTGTCAGCGGGAACTCCTACGAGCAGTACTTC. Translation: CASSLVVSGNSYEQYF.

This chain links TRBV28 with TRBJ2-5, with 8 bases lining up with TRBD2. V gave up 8 bases and J gave up 2 bases; unmatched junction bases: 4. Looked up from germline, CDR1 is MDHEN and CDR2 is SYDVKM. This CDR3 contains 13 residues. The CDR3 loop reads CASYGGEQETQYF. DNA for the CDR3: TGTGCCAGCTACGGGGGGGAACAAGAGACCCAGTACTTC.

This clone was detected only once. The chain couples TRBV28 to TRBJ2-1; 11 bases line up with TRBD2. Germline CDR1 and CDR2: MDHEN and SYDVKM. The CDR3 is 15 residues long. V was pared by 1 base and J by 6 bases, with 2 bases of the junction left unmatched. The CDR3 nucleotides are TGTGCCAGCAGTTTATTACTAGCGGGAGCCAATGAGCAGTTCTTC. This gives the protein CASSLLLAGANEQFF.

V usage is TRBV19 and J usage is TRBJ2-7, with 10 bases lining up with TRBD2. The CDR3 spans 16 residues. CDR1 is LNHDA and CDR2 is SQIVND in the germline V gene (reference sequence). V shed 5 bases, J shed 3 bases, and the junction held 10 bases outside the gene matches. CDR3 sequence (DNA): TGTGCCAGTAGTCCTGCTAGCGGGAGAACCCGCTACGAGCAGTACTTC. Translated, it gives CASSPASGRTRYEQYF.

This clone was found once. The chain employs TRBV15 and TRBJ2-1; a weak D match, TRBD2 (6 bases). Between the trimmed V and J ends, which lost 9 bases and 7 bases, there was a span of 16 bases. The CDR3 has 13 amino acids. Germline CDR1 and CDR2: LNHNV and YYDKDF (reference sequence). CDR3 DNA sequence: TGTGCCACAACTACTAGCCCGGGAAATGAGCAGTTCTTC. Protein sequence: CATTTSPGNEQFF.

CDR3 nucleotide sequence: TGTGCCAGTAGTGATACAGGGATCGTAGCTTTCTTT. Translation: CASSDTGIVAFF. The chain combines TRBV19 with TRBJ1-1, with D possibly being TRBD1 (6 bases). Germline loops: CDR1 LNHDA, CDR2 SQIVND (reference sequence). The CDR3 has 12 amino acids. Trimming cost V 5 bases and J 10 bases, with 14 bases left between them.

This clone was detected a few times. The chain uses TRBV4-2 and TRBJ1-4; 7 bases match TRBD1. V lost 1 base to trimming and J lost 5 bases; unmatched junction nucleotides: 7. This CDR3 is built from 16 residues. Germline CDR1 and CDR2: LGHNA and YNFKEQ. The DNA of the CDR3 is TGTGCCAGCAGCCAAGGAGGGGGGACAGACAATGAAAAACTGTTTTTT. It specifies CASSQGGGTDNEKLFF.

In this sample, this clone turned up a few times. J is TRBJ1-1 and V is TRBV30; TRBD1 is a possible D gene (5 bases). Germline lookup yields CDR1 GTSNPN and CDR2 SVGIG (reference sequence). Trimming stripped 4 bases from V and 0 bases from J, with 18 bases between. This CDR3 has 16 amino acids. The CDR3 spells CAWKGQGIFVNTEAFF. Here the CDR3 DNA reads TGTGCCTGGAAGGGGCAGGGAATCTTCGTGAACACTGAAGCTTTCTTT.